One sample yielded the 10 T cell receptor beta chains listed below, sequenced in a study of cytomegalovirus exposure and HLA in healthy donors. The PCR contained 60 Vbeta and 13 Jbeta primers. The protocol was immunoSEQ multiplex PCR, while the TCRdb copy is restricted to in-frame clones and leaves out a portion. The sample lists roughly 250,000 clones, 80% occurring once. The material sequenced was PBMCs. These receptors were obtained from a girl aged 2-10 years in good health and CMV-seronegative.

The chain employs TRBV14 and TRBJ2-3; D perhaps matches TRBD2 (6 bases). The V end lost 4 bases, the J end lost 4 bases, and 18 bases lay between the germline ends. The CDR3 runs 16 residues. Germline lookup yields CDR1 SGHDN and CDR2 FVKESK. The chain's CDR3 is CASSRRTSQGSDTQYF. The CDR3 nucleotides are TGTGCCAGCAGCCGAAGAACTAGCCAGGGTTCAGATACGCAGTATTTT.

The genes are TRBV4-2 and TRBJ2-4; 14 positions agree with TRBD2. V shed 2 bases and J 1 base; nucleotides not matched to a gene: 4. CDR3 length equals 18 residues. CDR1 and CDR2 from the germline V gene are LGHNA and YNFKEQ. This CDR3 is CASSQRLAGGIAKNIQYF. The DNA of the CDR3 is TGTGCCAGCAGCCAACGACTAGCGGGGGGGATTGCCAAAAACATTCAGTACTTC.

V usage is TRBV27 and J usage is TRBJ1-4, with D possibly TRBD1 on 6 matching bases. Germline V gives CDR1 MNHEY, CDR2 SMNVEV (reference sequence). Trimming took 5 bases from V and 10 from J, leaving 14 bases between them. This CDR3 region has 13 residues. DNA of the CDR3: TGTGCCAGCAGTGAAACAGGGTCGGCAAAACTGTTTTTT. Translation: CASSETGSAKLFF. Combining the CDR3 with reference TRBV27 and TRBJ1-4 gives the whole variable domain EAQVTQNPRYLITVTGKKLTVTCSQNMNHEYMSWYRQDPGLGLRQIYYSMNVEVTDKGDVPEGYKVSRKEKRNFPLILESPSPNQTSLYFCASSETGSAKLFFGSGTQLSVL.

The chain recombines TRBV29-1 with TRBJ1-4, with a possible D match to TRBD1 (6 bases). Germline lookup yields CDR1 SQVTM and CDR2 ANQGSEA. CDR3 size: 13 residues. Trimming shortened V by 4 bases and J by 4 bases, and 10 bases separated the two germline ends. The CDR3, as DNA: TGCAGCGTTGGGACAGCAATTAATGAAAAACTGTTTTTT. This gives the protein CSVGTAINEKLFF.

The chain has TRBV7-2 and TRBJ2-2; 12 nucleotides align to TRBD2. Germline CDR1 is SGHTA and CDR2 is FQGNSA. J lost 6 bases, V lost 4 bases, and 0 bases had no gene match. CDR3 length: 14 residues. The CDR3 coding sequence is TGTGCCAGCAGCTCTAGCGGGGGGGCCGGGGAGCTGTTTTTT. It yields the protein CASSSSGGAGELFF.

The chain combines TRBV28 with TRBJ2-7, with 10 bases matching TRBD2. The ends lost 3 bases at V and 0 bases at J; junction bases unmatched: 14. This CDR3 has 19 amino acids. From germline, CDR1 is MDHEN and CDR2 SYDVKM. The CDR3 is CASSFLMGLAQDSSYEQYF. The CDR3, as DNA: TGTGCCAGCAGTTTCCTAATGGGACTAGCGCAAGACAGCTCCTACGAGCAGTACTTC. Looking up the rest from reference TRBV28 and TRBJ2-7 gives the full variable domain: DVKVTQSSRYLVKRTGEKVFLECVQDMDHENMFWYRQDPGLGLRLIYFSYDVKMKEKGDIPEGYSVSREKKERFSLILESASTNQTSMYLCASSFLMGLAQDSSYEQYFGPGTRLTVT.

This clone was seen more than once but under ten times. Here the CDR3 reads CSVDRNTGELFF. The CDR3 DNA follows: TGCAGCGTGGACAGGAACACCGGGGAGCTGTTTTTT. The J gene is TRBJ2-2, the V gene TRBV29-1; weak D call: TRBD1 (6 bases). Germline V gene lookup returns CDR1 SQVTM and CDR2 ANQGSEA. CDR3 length: 12 amino acids. Trimming cost V 6 bases and J 1 base, with 6 bases left between them.

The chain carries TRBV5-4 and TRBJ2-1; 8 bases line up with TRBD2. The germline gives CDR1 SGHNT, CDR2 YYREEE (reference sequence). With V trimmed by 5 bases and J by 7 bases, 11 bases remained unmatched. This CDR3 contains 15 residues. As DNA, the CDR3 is TGTGCCAGCAGAACCACAGCGGGAGCCCCTAATGAGCAGTTCTTC. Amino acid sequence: CASRTTAGAPNEQFF.

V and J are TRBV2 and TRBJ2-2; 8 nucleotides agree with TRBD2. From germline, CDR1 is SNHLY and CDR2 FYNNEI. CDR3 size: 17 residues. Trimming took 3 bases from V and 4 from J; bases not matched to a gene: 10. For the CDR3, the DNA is TGTGCCAGCAGTGACCCATCTGGCGGGGGGCCCACCGGGGAGCTGTTTTTT. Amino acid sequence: CASSDPSGGGPTGELFF.

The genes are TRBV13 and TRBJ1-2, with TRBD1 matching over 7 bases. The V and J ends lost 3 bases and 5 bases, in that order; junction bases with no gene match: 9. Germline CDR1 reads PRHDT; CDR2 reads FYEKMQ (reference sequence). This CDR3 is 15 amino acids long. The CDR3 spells CASSLPPGTEYGYTF. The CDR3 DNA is TGTGCCAGCAGCTTGCCGCCCGGGACAGAGTATGGCTACACCTTC.